This T cell receptor (beta chain) was recorded in a study of Graves' ophthalmopathy and Graves' hyperthyroidism. Points from the study as a whole: Most expanded clonotypes from thyroid (those above 0.001 frequency) were also found in blood.

About this clonotype itself: Its antigen is currently unknown.

The length of the CDR3 is 10 residues. V was clipped by 6 bases and J by 9 bases, with 8 bases between them. Using RNA transcripts, the TCR beta CDR3 regions were amplified. Scientists carried out first-round RT-PCR using HTBI primers and then a second-round multiplex PCR. TCRdb called the multiplex PCR reads again in MiXCR, with one record for every CDR3 protein. This sample has 30,000 to 50,000 distinct CDR3 sequences; around half occur once, and the top ten carry approximately 25%. This clonotype originated in an adult woman with stable Graves' hyperthyroidism. The sequenced sample was peripheral blood. The chain combines TRBV12-3 or TRBV12-4 with TRBJ2-5; the D gene is possibly TRBD1 (6 bases). The CDR3 DNA is TGTGCCAGCAGCCCAGGGGCCCAGTACTTC. This translates into CASSPGAQYF.